This TCR beta chain stems from a study of metastatic and nonmetastatic thyroid tumors (dated by TCRdb to about 2020). About the investigation overall: Repertoires were compared across peripheral blood and tumor or nodule tissue samples from malignant and benign thyroid patients. What the work shows at the level of the full study, not this receptor alone: TCR beta diversity was reported as significantly higher in malignant tumors than in benign nodules, in both blood and tumor samples.

This clone was counted between two and nine times. Which antigen it targets is not known. No quality values exist for individual bases; no much larger clone is one base distant. No treatment had been received by any patient before thyroid surgery. The study retrospectively analysed patient clinical samples collected from the early 2010s to the late 2010s using T-cell receptor beta sequencing. The CDR3 holds 17 amino acids from the cysteine to the phenylalanine. CDR3 DNA only is kept here, 51 bases in frame from base 1. According to the germline V gene, CDR1 reads MNHNS and CDR2 reads SASEGT. V ends up 6 bases short and J 2 bases short, with an unmatched junction base count of 12. Libraries were made using PCR. The sequencing machine was an Illumina HiSeq 4000. High-throughput sequencing was used to profile the CDR3 region of the TCR beta-chain in every patient. On the authors' methods: A classifier to discriminate distant-metastatic papillary thyroid cancer patients was built from CDR3 differences across clinicopathological groups. To measure repertoire diversity the researchers used the Shannon index, while the Morisita-Horn index served to gauge how similar the tumor and blood repertoires were. TCRdb ran its own pipeline on the public reads, namely fastp trimming at Q25 and MiXCR clone calling, and kept in-frame beta chains. The authors' filters were not applied to this entry. This sample lists almost 70,000 clones; about 14% were detected once. Over 6.5% of the sample is in the top ten clones.

The V and J genes are TRBV6-1 and TRBJ1-1, and TRBD1 matches 10 of the central bases. The sequence came from a male donor with papillary thyroid cancer or a benign thyroid nodule (not recorded which). Some clones in this sample may be carry-over from other donors' samples. Sequenced: blood. This receptor carries the CDR3 CASSAVTGGAVNTEAFF. At the DNA level, the sequence is TGTGCCAGCAGCGCAGTGACAGGGGGCGCGGTTAACACTGAAGCTTTCTTT.